Below are 9 T cell receptor beta chains sequenced from a single sample in a study of T cell repertoires in cytomegalovirus infection. TCRdb independently ran MiXCR on the reads; one entry per CDR3 protein. The sample has 700,000 to 950,000 distinct CDR3 sequences; about 31% are singletons. No antigen has been assigned to these receptors. The sample was cultured CD8+ T cells from PBMCs, taken from culture after CMV antigen stimulation. The receptors here all came from a human donor in good health (CMV status not recorded). Some clones in this sample may be carry-over from other donors' samples.

CDR3 DNA sequence: TGCAGTGCTAGAGAAGACAGGGCTGATGGCTACACCTTC. Protein sequence: CSAREDRADGYTF. V is TRBV20-1 and J is TRBJ1-2; 7 bases map to TRBD1. The CDR3 runs 13 residues. The V gene end was trimmed by 0 bases and the J gene end by 6 bases; junction bases not matched to a gene: 4. CDR1 is DFQATT and CDR2 is SNEGSKA in the germline V gene (reference sequence).

The chain carries TRBV5-1 and TRBJ2-2; D gene uncertain. Per germline, CDR1 SGHRS and CDR2 YFSETQ. V was clipped by 0 bases and J by 6 bases, with 9 bases between them. There are 14 residues in the CDR3. The chain's CDR3 is CASSLDWASGELFF. Written as DNA, the CDR3 is TGCGCCAGCAGCTTGGATTGGGCTTCCGGGGAGCTGTTTTTT. Based on the CDR3 plus reference TRBV5-1 and TRBJ2-2, the full variable domain is KAGVTQTPRYLIKTRGQQVTLSCSPISGHRSVSWYQQTPGQGLQFLFEYFSETQRNKGNFPGRFSGRQFSNSRSEMNVSTLELGDSALYLCASSLDWASGELFFGEGSRLTVL.

This chain joins TRBV29-1 and TRBJ1-2; tentative D call: TRBD1 (6 bases). Trimming left V 0 bases short and J 4 bases short, with 6 bases between. The CDR3 has 12 residues. The V gene's germline CDR1 is SQVTM and CDR2 ANQGSEA. CDR3 amino acids: CSVEEGGYGYTF. The CDR3, as DNA: TGCAGCGTTGAAGAAGGGGGCTATGGCTACACCTTC.

This clonotype was counted many times. The V call is TRBV5-1, the J call TRBJ1-6, with D possibly being TRBD1 (5 bases). V was trimmed by 2 bases and J by 0 bases, leaving 6 bases between them. Per the germline V gene, CDR1 is SGHRS and CDR2 is YFSETQ. This CDR3 region has 15 residues. DNA of the CDR3: TGCGCCAGCAGCTTACAGGACTCCTATAATTCACCCCTCCACTTT. Translated: CASSLQDSYNSPLHF. Combining the CDR3 with reference TRBV5-1 and TRBJ1-6 gives the whole variable domain KAGVTQTPRYLIKTRGQQVTLSCSPISGHRSVSWYQQTPGQGLQFLFEYFSETQRNKGNFPGRFSGRQFSNSRSEMNVSTLELGDSALYLCASSLQDSYNSPLHFGNGTRLTVT.

V usage is TRBV27 and J usage is TRBJ2-1, with 7 bases aligning to TRBD2. The junction had 4 bases not matched to a gene; V was cut back by 7 bases and J by 10 bases. The germline V gene encodes CDR1 MNHEY and CDR2 SMNVEV (reference sequence). CDR3 size: 11 residues. The CDR3 loop reads CASTGGWEQFF. Written as DNA, the CDR3 is TGTGCCAGCACCGGGGGGTGGGAGCAGTTCTTC.

J is TRBJ2-2 and V is TRBV9; 8 bases match TRBD2. Germline V gives CDR1 SGDLS, CDR2 YYNGEE. V was pared by 0 bases and J by 4 bases, with 11 bases of the junction left unmatched. There are 18 residues in the CDR3. The DNA for the CDR3 is TGTGCCAGCAGCGTAGTTGCCCACGGGCGGGGGGTCACCGGGGAGCTGTTTTTT. Amino acid sequence: CASSVVAHGRGVTGELFF.

The chain joins TRBV12-3 or TRBV12-4 to TRBJ2-5, with 7 bases that match TRBD2. Trimming at V came to 4 bases and at J to 1 base, leaving 9 bases not matched to a gene. The CDR3 runs 16 residues. CDR3 DNA sequence: TGTGCCAGCAGTTCCCAGTTGAGCGGGACCCAAGAGACCCAGTACTTC. Protein product: CASSSQLSGTQETQYF.

This clonotype was seen repeatedly, ten times or more. The chain has TRBV7-6 and TRBJ2-3; D is uncertain. V was clipped by 1 base and J by 3 bases, with 5 bases between them. CDR3 length: 13 amino acids. Germline CDR1 reads SGHVS; CDR2 reads FNYEAQ. The CDR3 reads CASSLDPTDTQYF. For the CDR3, the DNA is TGTGCCAGCAGCTTAGATCCGACAGATACGCAGTATTTT. The complete variable domain, with remaining parts taken from reference TRBV7-6 and TRBJ2-3, reads GAGVSQSPRYKVTKRGQDVALRCDPISGHVSLYWYRQALGQGPEFLTYFNYEAQQDKSGLPNDRFSAERPEGSISTLTIQRTEQRDSAMYRCASSLDPTDTQYFGPGTRLTVL.

A single count supports this clonotype. This rearrangement joins TRBV20-1 to TRBJ1-2; maybe TRBD1 (5 bases). The CDR3 runs to 14 residues. Trimming took 5 bases from V and 6 from J, leaving 19 bases between them. CDR1 DFQATT and CDR2 SNEGSKA come from the germline V gene (reference sequence). The CDR3: CSAGTAPVPDGYTF. CDR3 nucleotides: TGCAGTGCTGGGACGGCCCCGGTCCCGGATGGCTACACCTTC.